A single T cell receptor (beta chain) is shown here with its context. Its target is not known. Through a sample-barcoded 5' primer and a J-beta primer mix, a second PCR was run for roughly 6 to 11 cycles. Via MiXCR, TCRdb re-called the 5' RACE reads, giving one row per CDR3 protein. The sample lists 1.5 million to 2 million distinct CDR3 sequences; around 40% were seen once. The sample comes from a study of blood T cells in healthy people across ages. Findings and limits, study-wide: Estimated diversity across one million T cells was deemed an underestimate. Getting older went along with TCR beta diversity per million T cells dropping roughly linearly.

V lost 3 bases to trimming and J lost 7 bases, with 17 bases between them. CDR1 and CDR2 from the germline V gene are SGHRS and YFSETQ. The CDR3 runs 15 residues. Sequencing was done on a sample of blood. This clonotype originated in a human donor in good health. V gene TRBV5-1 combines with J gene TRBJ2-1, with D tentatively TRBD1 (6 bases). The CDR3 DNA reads TGCGCCAGCAGCTCACGAGGGGGTGGTAAGAATGAGCAGTTCTTC. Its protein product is CASSSRGGGKNEQFF.